The 9 T cell receptor beta chains below were found in one sample sequenced in a study of control samples from healthy donors and cancer patients. The table came from immunoSEQ multiplex PCR; TCRdb's copy has only in-frame clones and leaves some out. The sample contains 150,000 or so clones, roughly 88% of which appear only once. The sample was blood. The receptors were sampled from a man aged 18-30 years in good health.

CDR3 bases: TGCGCCAGCAGCCCGGGACCACTAGCAGATACGCAGTATTTT. As protein: CASSPGPLADTQYF. J is TRBJ2-3 and V is TRBV5-1; D tentatively reads TRBD1 or TRBD2 (5 bases each). CDR3 length: 14 residues. Deletions cut 4 bases from V and 4 bases from J, with 13 bases between. Germline V gene sequence: CDR1 SGHRS, CDR2 YFSETQ. Using reference TRBV5-1 and TRBJ2-3 for the parts outside the CDR3, the full variable domain is KAGVTQTPRYLIKTRGQQVTLSCSPISGHRSVSWYQQTPGQGLQFLFEYFSETQRNKGNFPGRFSGRQFSNSRSEMNVSTLELGDSALYLCASSPGPLADTQYFGPGTRLTVL.

The chain links TRBV10-3 to TRBJ1-1; 7 bases are a match to TRBD1. Germline CDR1 ENHRY, CDR2 SYGVKD. The J segment lost 5 bases and the V segment lost 6 bases, leaving 9 bases of the junction unmatched. This CDR3 spans 14 amino acids. CDR3 loop: CAISPTGARTEAFF. CDR3 DNA sequence: TGTGCCATCAGCCCCACAGGGGCGCGGACTGAAGCTTTCTTT.

This chain joins TRBV28 and TRBJ2-6, with D perhaps TRBD1 (5 bases). Germline-derived CDR1 and CDR2 are MDHEN and SYDVKM. The germline V and J ends were trimmed by 7 bases and 12 bases, with 16 bases remaining between them. CDR3 size: 13 residues. CDR3 in amino acids: CASTQAPVGVLTF. In DNA, the CDR3 is TGTGCCAGCACACAGGCGCCTGTCGGCGTCCTGACTTTC. Full variable domain (remainder filled in from reference TRBV28 and TRBJ2-6): DVKVTQSSRYLVKRTGEKVFLECVQDMDHENMFWYRQDPGLGLRLIYFSYDVKMKEKGDIPEGYSVSREKKERFSLILESASTNQTSMYLCASTQAPVGVLTFGAGSRLTVL.

The chain joins TRBV7-9 to TRBJ2-5; 9 nucleotides agree with TRBD2. This CDR3 is 15 amino acids long. Looked up from germline, CDR1 is SEHNR and CDR2 is FQNEAQ (reference sequence). Trimming at V came to 5 bases and at J to 5 bases, leaving 9 bases not matched to a gene. The CDR3 loop is CASSRGGGGAETQYF. Written as DNA, the CDR3 is TGTGCCAGCAGCCGTGGGGGCGGGGGGGCTGAGACCCAGTACTTC.

The chain recombines TRBV10-2 with TRBJ2-4; no clear D gene. This CDR3 is built from 13 residues. Trimming left V 3 bases short and J 1 base short, with 4 bases between. Germline V gene lookup returns CDR1 WSHSY and CDR2 SAAADI. CDR3 sequence: CASSDPAKNIQYF. The CDR3, as DNA: TGCGCCAGCAGTGATCCGGCCAAAAACATTCAGTACTTC.

The rearrangement joins TRBV6-6 to TRBJ2-1; TRBD1 agrees at 8 bases. The CDR3 sequence is 14 residues long. The germline gives CDR1 MNHNY, CDR2 SVGAGI (reference sequence). V was pared by 3 bases and J by 6 bases, with 4 bases of the junction left unmatched. CDR3 region: CASSYRTGTNEQFF. The CDR3 DNA sequence: TGTGCCAGCAGTTATAGGACAGGGACCAATGAGCAGTTCTTC.

The chain employs TRBV7-9 and TRBJ2-5; 8 nucleotides match TRBD2. The V and J ends lost 4 bases and 3 bases, in that order; junction bases with no gene match: 4. This CDR3 spans 14 amino acids. The germline V gene encodes CDR1 SEHNR and CDR2 FQNEAQ (reference sequence). The CDR3 loop is CASSSRGGEETQYF. In nucleotides, the CDR3 is TGTGCCAGCAGCTCCCGGGGGGGGGAAGAGACCCAGTACTTC.

The chain carries TRBV15 and TRBJ2-5; D gene ambiguous. Germline V gives CDR1 LNHNV, CDR2 YYDKDF (reference sequence). The CDR3 contains 15 residues. V was shortened by 0 bases and J by 4 bases, with 12 bases between the two germline ends. This chain's CDR3 is CATSRDRRDGETQYF. The CDR3 nucleotides read TGTGCCACCAGCAGAGATCGGAGAGACGGAGAGACCCAGTACTTC.

This chain connects TRBV9 to TRBJ1-3; TRBD1 aligns across 9 bases. The CDR3 extends over 15 amino acids. Germline loops: CDR1 SGDLS, CDR2 YYNGEE. The trim removed 3 bases at V and 2 bases at J, leaving 3 bases unmatched. CDR3: CASSDRTGAGNTIYF. In DNA, the CDR3 is TGTGCCAGCAGCGACAGGACAGGGGCTGGAAACACCATATATTTT. Looking up the rest from reference TRBV9 and TRBJ1-3 gives the full variable domain: DSGVTQTPKHLITATGQRVTLRCSPRSGDLSVYWYQQSLDQGLQFLIQYYNGEERAKGNILERFSAQQFPDLHSELNLSSLELGDSALYFCASSDRTGAGNTIYFGEGSWLTVV.